Listed below are T cell receptor beta chains from one sample, sequenced in a study of T-cell memory formation after mild COVID-19. TCRdb used MiXCR to reprocess the 5' RACE reads, holding one entry per CDR3 protein. The repertoire holds approximately 150,000 distinct CDR3 sequences, roughly 13% seen once, with 2.5% to 3.5% in the top ten. Sequenced input: PBMCs or a T cell subset sorted from them (not recorded which). These receptors were taken from a man aged 18 to 29 who had mild COVID-19 (a few samples of this study predate the infection). Cell type and time point are not known. CDR3s include the opening cysteine and the closing phenylalanine or tryptophan. A D gene is named only where the DNA matches it firmly. The size field is filled for only some rows; it gives once, few, many or a size class.

V gene	J gene	D gene	clone size	CDR3 DNA	CDR3 protein
TRBV29-1	TRBJ2-5	NA	few	TGCAGCGTGCGGGACTCAGAAGAGACCCAGTACTTC	CSVRDSEETQYF
TRBV20-1	TRBJ1-2	NA	NA	TGCAGTGCTAGAGTAGGGGAGAGGTATGGCTACACCTTC	CSARVGERYGYTF
TRBV2	TRBJ1-3	NA	NA	TGTGCCAGCAGGGGCGTCCGGGACTCTGGAAACACCATATATTTT	CASRGVRDSGNTIYF
TRBV6-2/TRBV6-3	TRBJ2-1	NA	NA	TGTGCCAGCAGTTACTCGAGGCTATTCTCCTACAATGAGCAGTTCTTC	CASSYSRLFSYNEQFF
TRBV12-3/TRBV12-4	TRBJ1-6	NA	NA	TGTGCCAGCAGTTGGGGGGCTATACGGAATTCACCCCTCCACTTT	CASSWGAIRNSPLHF
TRBV7-9	TRBJ2-1	TRBD1	many	TGTGCCAGCAGCTTAGGGGACAGGGCCCACAATGAGCAGTTCTTC	CASSLGDRAHNEQFF
TRBV5-1	TRBJ2-5	NA	NA	TGCGCCAGCAGCCCCAATGGGGGGGGCCGAGAGACCCAGTACTTC	CASSPNGGGRETQYF
TRBV3-1	TRBJ1-1	NA	few	TGTGCCAGCAGCCAGGAGCTTTCAAGTCGGGTAAACACTGAAGCTTTCTTT	CASSQELSSRVNTEAFF
TRBV5-1	TRBJ1-1	TRBD1	few	TGCGCCAGCAGCTGGAGTGGACAGGGGATTTACACTGAAGCTTTCTTT	CASSWSGQGIYTEAFF
TRBV20-1	TRBJ1-2	NA	NA	TGCAGTGCTCGCGTAGGGGTTAACTATGGCTACACCTTC	CSARVGVNYGYTF
TRBV18	TRBJ2-3	TRBD2	NA	TGTGCCAGCTCACCACCAGCGGGGGGGCAGTCAGATACGCAGTATTTT	CASSPPAGGQSDTQYF
TRBV20-1	TRBJ1-1	NA	few	TGCAGTGCTAGAGGGACGGTGAACACTGAAGCTTTCTTT	CSARGTVNTEAFF
TRBV5-1	TRBJ1-1	NA	many	TGCGCCAGCAGCTTGAAATTAGACACTGAAGCTTTCTTT	CASSLKLDTEAFF
TRBV6-5	TRBJ1-1	TRBD1	few	TGTGCCAGCATAGATCCCAGGGGGGCTTTCTTT	CASIDPRGAFF
TRBV10-2	TRBJ2-3	TRBD2	NA	TGCGCCAGCAGTGAGTCACGCGGACTAGCGGGGGAGACTACGCAGTATTTT	CASSESRGLAGETTQYF
TRBV5-1	TRBJ2-3	TRBD1	NA	TGCGCCAGCAGCCTGGGACAGGGGGTAGGAACAGATACGCAGTATTTT	CASSLGQGVGTDTQYF
TRBV2	TRBJ2-1	NA	few	TGTGCCAGCAGTGTGGTTCCCAATGAGCAGTTCTTC	CASSVVPNEQFF
TRBV9	TRBJ2-3	TRBD2	few	TGTGCCAGCAGCGCAGTAGCGGGGGGGAACACAGATACGCAGTATTTT	CASSAVAGGNTDTQYF
TRBV18	TRBJ1-1	TRBD1	once	TGTGCCAGCTCACCTGCACAGGGGAGGTACAGTTTCTTT	CASSPAQGRYSFF
TRBV12-3/TRBV12-4	TRBJ2-3	NA	few	TGTGCCAGCAGTCGAGCGGAAATAAGCACAGATACGCAGTATTTT	CASSRAEISTDTQYF
TRBV7-9	TRBJ1-1	NA	NA	TGTGCCAGCAGCTCTTTTGGGATGGGCACTGAAGCTTTCTTT	CASSSFGMGTEAFF
TRBV19	TRBJ1-1	NA	NA	TGTGCCAGTAGTATAGGTTGGCAGAACACTGAAGCTTTCTTT	CASSIGWQNTEAFF
TRBV4-1	TRBJ1-1	TRBD1	few	TGCGCCAGCAGCCAAGATCCGGGGACAGGCTACCCACGGGACACTGAAGCTTTCTTT	CASSQDPGTGYPRDTEAFF
TRBV13	TRBJ1-4	NA	few	TGTGCCAGCAGCCGCCGCCGCTATAATGAAAAACTGTTTTTT	CASSRRRYNEKLFF
TRBV4-1	TRBJ1-6	TRBD1	few	TGCGCCAGCAGCACCCGGGACAGGGAGGTGTCCTATAATTCACCCCTCCACTTT	CASSTRDREVSYNSPLHF
TRBV20-1	TRBJ1-6	TRBD1	NA	TGCAGTGCTAGAGATGGACAGGGGTATTCACCCCTCCACTTT	CSARDGQGYSPLHF